Sequencing of this T cell receptor beta chain was carried out in a study of response to subunit inactivated influenza vaccine. The germline V and J ends were trimmed by 7 bases and 5 bases, with 13 bases remaining between them. The CDR3 loop spans 13 amino acids. CDR1 and CDR2 from the germline V gene are SGHRS and YFSETQ. TCRdb processed the RT-PCR reads anew with MiXCR; each CDR3 protein has one entry. This sample has 150,000 to 200,000 distinct CDR3 sequences; approximately 11% occur once, and the top ten carry roughly 12%. Ten or more counts support this clonotype. Its antigen is as yet unknown. Study-level findings and limits: Authors proposed each seasonal influenza vaccination draws in few new T cells.

The sequence derives from a man aged 50 to 60 who received an inactivated influenza vaccine. The rearrangement uses TRBV5-1 and TRBJ1-5; tentative D call: TRBD1 (5 bases). The starting material was non-naive T cells sorted from PBMCs, obtained roughly 46 days after vaccination. The CDR3 protein is CASCSDIHQPQHF. CDR3 coding DNA: TGCGCCAGCTGTTCGGACATTCATCAGCCCCAGCATTTT.